Below are 32 T cell receptor beta chains sequenced from a single sample in a study of cytomegalovirus exposure and HLA in healthy donors. PCR was performed using 60 Vbeta and 13 Jbeta primers. Libraries were prepared by immunoSEQ multiplex PCR; TCRdb keeps only in-frame clonotypes and omits some of them. The sample records 100,000 or so clones, approximately 80% being singletons. Material: PBMCs. The source is a woman in her thirties or forties in good health and CMV-seropositive.

In its sample, this clone was seen a few times. The genes are TRBV5-6 and TRBJ1-6, with a possible D match to TRBD1 (6 bases). V lost 1 base, J lost 10 bases, and 12 bases lay in between. CDR1 is SGHDT, CDR2 YYEEEE, per germline. The length of the CDR3 is 14 residues. CDR3 DNA: TGTGCCAGCAGCTTGACAGGGACCATGTCACCCCTCCACTTT. Protein product: CASSLTGTMSPLHF. Full variable domain (outside the CDR3, taken from reference TRBV5-6 and TRBJ1-6): DAGVTQSPTHLIKTRGQQVTLRCSPKSGHDTVSWYQQALGQGPQFIFQYYEEEERQRGNFPDRFSGHQFPNYSSELNVNALLLGDSALYLCASSLTGTMSPLHFGNGTRLTVT.

The rearrangement uses TRBV11-2 and TRBJ2-2; 10 bases align to TRBD2. The CDR3 contains 16 residues. In germline, CDR1 is SGHAT, CDR2 FQNNGV. V trimming: 3 bases; J trimming: 6 bases; junction bases outside the gene matches: 7. The CDR3 DNA sequence: TGTGCCAGCAGCTTTAGAGCGGGGGGGTATTCCGGGGAGCTGTTTTTT. Its translation is CASSFRAGGYSGELFF.

The chain couples TRBV6-1 to TRBJ2-1; 12 bases line up with TRBD2. Germline V gene sequence: CDR1 MNHNS, CDR2 SASEGT. This CDR3 is built from 15 residues. Trimming cost V 3 bases and J 8 bases; bases outside gene matches: 5. The CDR3 reads CASSEGLAGGHEQFF. DNA for the CDR3: TGTGCCAGCAGTGAGGGGCTAGCGGGGGGGCATGAGCAGTTCTTC.

The chain joins TRBV2 to TRBJ1-2; no clear D gene. The CDR3 consists of 17 residues. V was trimmed by 2 bases and J by 0 bases, leaving 16 bases between them. Germline values: CDR1 SNHLY, CDR2 FYNNEI. DNA for the CDR3: TGTGCCAGCAGTGAATTCGGTTGGGCCGTCTCTAACTATGGCTACACCTTC. This translates into CASSEFGWAVSNYGYTF.

This clone appeared once. The V gene is TRBV19, the J gene TRBJ2-7, with 8 bases lining up with TRBD2. CDR1 LNHDA and CDR2 SQIVND come from the germline V gene (reference sequence). J lost 4 bases, V lost 0 bases, and 8 bases had no gene match. The CDR3 loop spans 16 amino acids. The CDR3 region is CASSIDASGGLYEQYF. The CDR3 bases are TGTGCCAGTAGTATAGACGCCAGCGGGGGCCTTTACGAGCAGTACTTC.

This clone occurred once. The rearrangement uses TRBV7-3 and TRBJ1-2, with TRBD1 matching over 7 bases. After removal of 2 bases from V and 6 bases from J, the junction contained 3 bases not matched to a gene. There are 13 residues in the CDR3. In germline, CDR1 is SGHTA, CDR2 FQGTGA. CDR3 DNA: TGTGCCAGCAGCTTACCAGGGGGACATGGCTACACCTTC. It encodes CASSLPGGHGYTF.

The CDR3 nucleotides read TGTGCCAGCAGTGATGAACAGACCTATGGCTACACCTTC. It specifies CASSDEQTYGYTF. The chain uses TRBV2 and TRBJ1-2; D ambiguous. V was trimmed by 3 bases and J by 4 bases, leaving 9 bases between them. The CDR3 is 13 residues long. Germline-derived CDR1 and CDR2 are SNHLY and FYNNEI.

There are a few counts of this clone. The chain joins TRBV2 to TRBJ2-3, with D uncertain. Germline CDR1 reads SNHLY; CDR2 reads FYNNEI. Trimming stripped 4 bases from V and 0 bases from J, with 11 bases between. The CDR3 loop spans 15 amino acids. The CDR3 sequence: CASSGQLLSTDTQYF. Written as DNA, the CDR3 is TGTGCCAGCAGTGGTCAGTTGCTTAGCACAGATACGCAGTATTTT.

A note on this clone: At one of its ends the junction is not consistent with the germline gene, which may arise from a read error. The sample contains more than one DNA sequence encoding this CDR3. The genes are TRBV14 and TRBJ1-6; the match to TRBD1 covers 8 bases. The CDR3 extends over 15 amino acids. In germline, CDR1 is SGHDN, CDR2 FVKESK. The CDR3 sequence: CASSQGQGISSPLHF. DNA of the CDR3: TGTGCCAGCAGCCAAGGACAGGGGATCAGTTCACCTCTCCACTTT.

The V gene is TRBV30, the J gene TRBJ1-4; D is unresolved. Germline V gene data show CDR1 as GTSNPN and CDR2 as SVGIG (reference sequence). The CDR3 is 13 amino acids. V was trimmed by 4 bases and J by 5 bases, leaving 11 bases between them. CDR3 region: CAWTWRENEKLFF. The CDR3 coding sequence is TGTGCCTGGACGTGGAGAGAGAATGAAAAACTGTTTTTT.

The chain couples TRBV30 to TRBJ1-2; D perhaps matches TRBD1 (6 bases). The CDR3 covers 14 residues. CDR1 GTSNPN and CDR2 SVGIG come from the germline V gene (reference sequence). V was cut by 2 bases and J by 7 bases, with 17 bases left in between. This chain's CDR3 is CAWSHPGGARGYTF. The CDR3, as DNA: TGTGCCTGGAGTCACCCGGGGGGGGCGCGTGGCTACACCTTC.

The chain carries TRBV11-2 and TRBJ2-5, with 10 bases that match TRBD2. The CDR3 sequence is 15 residues long. The V segment lost 5 bases and the J segment 2 bases; nucleotides outside the gene matches: 5. Germline lookup yields CDR1 SGHAT and CDR2 FQNNGV. CDR3 nucleotide sequence: TGTGCCAGCAGCGGAACTAGCGGGGTTCAAGAGACCCAGTACTTC. Residues: CASSGTSGVQETQYF.

In nucleotides, the CDR3 is TGTGCCAGCAGCCCGGGACTAGCGGGATACAATGAGCAGTTCTTC. Translation: CASSPGLAGYNEQFF. This sequence joins TRBV7-7 and TRBJ2-1; 13 bases are shared with TRBD2. Germline V gene lookup returns CDR1 SSHAT and CDR2 FNYEAQ (reference sequence). V shed 5 bases and J 4 bases; nucleotides not matched to a gene: 2. The CDR3 length is 15 residues.

This clone was picked up a small number of times. The CDR3 reads CTSSQPLLQAGDDEQYF. The CDR3, as DNA: TGCACCAGCAGCCAGCCGCTCCTCCAAGCGGGGGACGACGAGCAGTACTTC. The rearrangement uses TRBV1 and TRBJ2-7; the table's D call of TRBD2 was not tested on the DNA. TRBV1 is deemed a pseudogene. This CDR3 spans 17 amino acids.

This clone was seen a handful of times. The V gene is TRBV10-3, the J gene TRBJ2-3; no definite D call. The CDR3 sequence is 15 residues long. Germline loops: CDR1 ENHRY, CDR2 SYGVKD. V was cut by 3 bases and J by 3 bases, with 13 bases left in between. CDR3: CAISELTPGTDTQYF. In nucleotides, the CDR3 is TGTGCCATCAGTGAATTAACACCAGGTACAGATACGCAGTATTTT.

The V call is TRBV5-1, the J call TRBJ2-7, with D possibly matching TRBD1 (5 bases). V lost 4 bases, J lost 0 bases, and 20 bases lay in between. The CDR3 covers 17 residues. Germline loops: CDR1 SGHRS, CDR2 YFSETQ. The CDR3 sequence is CASSTDSFPFSSYEQYF. The CDR3 region has the DNA TGCGCCAGCAGCACTGACAGCTTCCCCTTTAGCTCCTACGAGCAGTACTTC.

This clone was observed a single time. The CDR3 loop reads CASSIVAGISPLHF. Written as DNA, the CDR3 is TGTGCCAGTAGTATTGTTGCCGGGATTTCACCCCTCCACTTT. The chain joins TRBV19 to TRBJ1-6; D ambiguous. Germline assignment: CDR1 LNHDA and CDR2 SQIVND (reference sequence). Trimming pared 3 bases from V and 9 bases from J, leaving 12 bases between. The CDR3 contains 14 residues.

The J gene is TRBJ2-5, the V gene TRBV18; 10 bases agree with TRBD2. The CDR3 spans 15 residues. V was pared by 3 bases and J by 2 bases, with 3 bases of the junction left unmatched. Germline V CDR1 and CDR2: KGHSH, LQKENI. CDR3 amino acids: CASSPQRGGQETQYF. The CDR3 DNA is TGTGCCAGCTCACCGCAGCGGGGGGGTCAAGAGACCCAGTACTTC.

The CDR3 is CAWRRTMNTEAFF. The CDR3 DNA reads TGTGCCTGGAGGCGGACAATGAACACTGAAGCTTTCTTT. The chain employs TRBV30 and TRBJ1-1; a weak D match, TRBD1 (5 bases). V was cut by 3 bases and J by 0 bases, with 8 bases left in between. Germline assignment: CDR1 GTSNPN and CDR2 SVGIG (reference sequence). The CDR3 length is 13 residues.

This chain links TRBV5-1 with TRBJ1-1, with TRBD1 matching 7 bases. CDR3 length equals 15 residues. Germline V gene sequence: CDR1 SGHRS, CDR2 YFSETQ. Trimming removed 1 base from V and 4 bases from J; junction bases left unmatched: 7. This chain's CDR3 is CASSLYTGDLTEAFF. DNA of the CDR3: TGCGCCAGCAGCTTGTATACAGGGGATCTCACTGAAGCTTTCTTT.

The gene calls are TRBV7-2 and TRBJ2-6, with no clear D. CDR3 length: 18 residues. Per the germline V gene, CDR1 is SGHTA and CDR2 is FQGNSA. Trimming left V 2 bases short and J 0 bases short, with 14 bases between. Here the CDR3 reads CASSLLSQYLSGANVLTF. CDR3 coding DNA: TGTGCCAGCAGCTTACTCTCACAGTACCTCTCTGGGGCCAACGTCCTGACTTTC.

The V call is TRBV7-2, the J call TRBJ2-7, with 9 bases lining up with TRBD1. The CDR3 is 16 amino acids. V trimming: 2 bases; J trimming: 4 bases; junction bases outside the gene matches: 9. Germline V gene data show CDR1 as SGHTA and CDR2 as FQGNSA. The DNA of the CDR3 is TGTGCCAGCAGCTTACGCCCCGGGACAGGGTTTTACGAGCAGTACTTC. Translated: CASSLRPGTGFYEQYF.

This chain uses TRBV6-1 with TRBJ1-5, with D uncertain. This CDR3 is built from 14 residues. Germline CDR1 is MNHNS and CDR2 is SASEGT. Between the trimmed V and J ends, which lost 5 bases and 0 bases, there was a span of 8 bases. As DNA, the CDR3 is TGTGCCAGCAGTTCCCAGGATAGCAATCAGCCCCAGCATTTT. This gives the protein CASSSQDSNQPQHF.

The chain combines TRBV6-6 with TRBJ2-1, with a tentative D call TRBD1 (6 bases). CDR1 is MNHNY and CDR2 is SVGAGI in the germline V gene (reference sequence). V lost 6 bases and J lost 8, with 20 bases in between. The CDR3 length is 15 residues. The DNA of the CDR3 is TGTGCCAGCAGCCCTTTTCAGGGGCTGGTGGATGAGCAGTTCTTC. Amino acid sequence: CASSPFQGLVDEQFF.

This clone was found once. This chain uses TRBV18 with TRBJ1-5, with 7 bases matching TRBD1. The V gene end was trimmed by 4 bases and the J gene end by 8 bases; junction bases not matched to a gene: 11. The germline CDR1 and CDR2 sequences are KGHSH and LQKENI. This CDR3 contains 15 residues. The CDR3 coding sequence is TGTGCCAGCTCACGACTAACAGGGGCCAGGGAGCCCCAGCATTTT. Protein product: CASSRLTGAREPQHF.

The chain is built from TRBV5-1 and TRBJ2-1, with 12 positions matching TRBD2. Per the germline V gene, CDR1 is SGHRS and CDR2 is YFSETQ. The junction had 5 bases not matched to a gene; V was cut back by 2 bases and J by 5 bases. The CDR3 runs to 16 residues. CDR3 DNA: TGCGCCAGCAGCTTCCTAGCGGGGGGGCAAGACAATGAGCAGTTCTTC. The encoded protein is CASSFLAGGQDNEQFF.

The chain combines TRBV5-1 with TRBJ1-2; maybe TRBD1 (6 bases). Trimming took 4 bases from V and 1 from J, leaving 11 bases between them. Germline CDR1 SGHRS, CDR2 YFSETQ. There are 14 residues in the CDR3. The CDR3 sequence is CASSPRTDNYGYTF. The CDR3 nucleotides read TGCGCCAGCAGCCCCAGGACAGATAACTATGGCTACACCTTC.

The table lists this clone with a few counts. This chain uses TRBV5-5 with TRBJ1-1; D perhaps matches TRBD1 (5 bases). This CDR3 comprises 15 residues. Between the trimmed V and J ends, which lost 2 bases and 5 bases, there was a span of 16 bases. Germline V CDR1 and CDR2: SGHKS, YYEKEE (reference sequence). The CDR3 DNA reads TGTGCCAGCAGCTTCGTAGGGGCGAGAGTAACTGAAGCTTTCTTT. Its translation: CASSFVGARVTEAFF.

The chain has TRBV12-5 and TRBJ2-5; unclear D gene. This CDR3 is 11 amino acids long. V was clipped by 6 bases and J by 5 bases, with 7 bases between them. CDR1 is LGHNT, CDR2 FRNRAP, per germline. CDR3 sequence reads: CASGPQETQYF. The CDR3 DNA sequence: TGTGCTAGTGGCCCCCAGGAGACCCAGTACTTC.

The chain is built from TRBV29-1 and TRBJ1-1; D is perhaps TRBD1 (6 bases). The CDR3 length is 13 residues. V shed 4 bases and J shed 11 bases, with 20 bases lying between them. Germline V gene data show CDR1 as SQVTM and CDR2 as ANQGSEA. CDR3 in DNA: TGCAGCGTTGTAAGTCAGGGGACGGTTGGCGCTTTCTTT. Translating it yields CSVVSQGTVGAFF.

This clone was seen a few times. This chain connects TRBV13 to TRBJ1-1, with D possibly matching TRBD1 (5 bases). Trimming shortened V by 5 bases and J by 8 bases, and 18 bases separated the two germline ends. Germline-derived CDR1 and CDR2 are PRHDT and FYEKMQ (reference sequence). This CDR3 region has 14 residues. The CDR3 DNA reads TGTGCCAGCAGCCCTGGGGAGGGGAGGTACGAAGCTTTCTTT. Translating gives CASSPGEGRYEAFF. The full variable domain, completed using reference TRBV13 and TRBJ1-1, is AAGVIQSPRHLIKEKRETATLKCYPIPRHDTVYWYQQGPGQDPQFLISFYEKMQSDKGSIPDRFSAQQFSDYHSELNMSSLELGDSALYFCASSPGEGRYEAFFGQGTRLTVV.

This clone was detected only a few times. The chain couples TRBV5-6 to TRBJ1-4; D may be TRBD1 (5 bases). Germline lookup yields CDR1 SGHDT and CDR2 YYEEEE. Trimming left V 0 bases short and J 3 bases short, with 6 bases between. There are 14 residues in the CDR3. DNA for the CDR3: TGTGCCAGCAGCTTGGCGGGGGCTAATGAAAAACTGTTTTTT. It yields the protein CASSLAGANEKLFF.